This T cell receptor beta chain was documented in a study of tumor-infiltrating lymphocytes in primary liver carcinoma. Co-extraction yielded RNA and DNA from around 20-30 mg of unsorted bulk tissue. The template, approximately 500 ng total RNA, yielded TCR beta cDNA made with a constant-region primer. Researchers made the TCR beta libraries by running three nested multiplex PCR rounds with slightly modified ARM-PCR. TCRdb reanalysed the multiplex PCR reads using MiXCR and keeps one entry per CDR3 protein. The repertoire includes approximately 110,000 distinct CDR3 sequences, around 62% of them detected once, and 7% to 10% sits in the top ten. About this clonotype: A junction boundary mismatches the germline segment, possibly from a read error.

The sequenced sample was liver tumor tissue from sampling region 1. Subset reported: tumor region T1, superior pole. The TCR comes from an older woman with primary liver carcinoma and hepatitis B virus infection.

This chain's CDR3 is CASSARPFLTNTGELLF. As DNA, the CDR3 is TGTGCCAGCAGCGCCCGGCCATTCCTAACTAACACCGGGGAGCTGTTGTTT. This sequence joins TRBV11-1 and TRBJ2-2; weak D call: TRBD2 (5 bases). CDR3 length: 17 residues. The germline V gene encodes CDR1 SGHAT and CDR2 FQDESV (reference sequence).